This T cell receptor (beta chain) came from a study of cytotoxic CD8 clonotypes in ibrutinib-treated CLL. The table came from immunoSEQ multiplex PCR; TCRdb's copy has only in-frame clones and leaves some out. The table has 20,000 to 25,000 clones, approximately 71% seen once. This clone was seen more than once but under ten times. Germline CDR1 reads MNHEY; CDR2 reads SMNVEV (reference sequence). Trimming stripped 9 bases from V and 0 bases from J, with 18 bases between. CDR3 length: 16 residues. V usage is TRBV27 and J usage is TRBJ1-3; perhaps TRBD1 as D (5 bases). This sequence originates from a human donor with chronic lymphocytic leukemia. Sequenced here: PBMCs, sampled after 12 months of ibrutinib treatment. The CDR3: CARRPWGKNSGNTIYF. The CDR3 DNA is TGTGCCAGGCGCCCCTGGGGGAAGAACTCTGGAAACACCATATATTTT.